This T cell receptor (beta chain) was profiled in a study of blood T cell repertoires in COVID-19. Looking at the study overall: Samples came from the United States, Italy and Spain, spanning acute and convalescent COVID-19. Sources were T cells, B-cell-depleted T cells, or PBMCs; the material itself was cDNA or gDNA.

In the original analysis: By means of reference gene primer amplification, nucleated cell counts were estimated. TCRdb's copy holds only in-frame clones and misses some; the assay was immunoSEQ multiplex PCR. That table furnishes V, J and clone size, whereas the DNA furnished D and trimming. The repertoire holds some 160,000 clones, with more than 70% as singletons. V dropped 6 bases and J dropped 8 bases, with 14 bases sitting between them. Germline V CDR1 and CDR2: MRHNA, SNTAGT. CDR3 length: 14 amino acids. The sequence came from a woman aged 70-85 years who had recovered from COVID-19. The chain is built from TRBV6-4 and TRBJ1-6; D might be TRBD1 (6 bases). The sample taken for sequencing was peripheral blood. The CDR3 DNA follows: TGTGCCAGCAGCCCGAGGGGGGGGGATTCACCCCTCCACTTT. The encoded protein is CASSPRGGDSPLHF.